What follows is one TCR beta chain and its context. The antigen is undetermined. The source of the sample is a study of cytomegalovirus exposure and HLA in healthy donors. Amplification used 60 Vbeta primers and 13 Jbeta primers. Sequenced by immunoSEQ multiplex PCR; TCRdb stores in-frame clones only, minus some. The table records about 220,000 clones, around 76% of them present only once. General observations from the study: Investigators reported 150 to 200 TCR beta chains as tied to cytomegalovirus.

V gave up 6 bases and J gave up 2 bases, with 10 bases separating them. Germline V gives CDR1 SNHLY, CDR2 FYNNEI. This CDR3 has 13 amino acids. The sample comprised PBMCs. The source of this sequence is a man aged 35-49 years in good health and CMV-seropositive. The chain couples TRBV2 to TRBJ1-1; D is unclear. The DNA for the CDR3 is TGTGCCAGCAGATACCGGGGAAACACTGAAGCTTTCTTT. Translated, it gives CASRYRGNTEAFF. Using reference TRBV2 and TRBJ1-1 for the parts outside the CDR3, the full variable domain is EPEVTQTPSHQVTQMGQEVILRCVPISNHLYFYWYRQILGQKVEFLVSFYNNEISEKSEIFDDQFSVERPDGSNFTLKIRSTKLEDSAMYFCASRYRGNTEAFFGQGTRLTVV.